This T cell receptor beta chain was sequenced for a study of cytomegalovirus exposure and HLA in healthy donors. Primers included in the PCR were 60 Vbeta and 13 Jbeta primers. Only in-frame clones appear in the TCRdb table, and some are missing; sequencing was by immunoSEQ multiplex PCR. This table holds about 160,000 clones, 77% found once. Germline V CDR1 and CDR2: SEHNR, FQNEAQ (reference sequence). Unmatched junction bases numbered 11, after V lost 11 bases and J lost 6 bases. This CDR3 has 14 amino acids. This clone is a singleton in its sample. This rearrangement joins TRBV7-9 to TRBJ2-2, with 8 nucleotides matching TRBD2. Sequencing was performed on PBMCs. This receptor was obtained from a woman in her twenties or thirties in good health and CMV-seronegative. Here the CDR3 reads CAGPQREYAGELFF. CDR3 in DNA: TGTGCCGGGCCCCAGCGGGAGTACGCCGGGGAGCTGTTTTTT.